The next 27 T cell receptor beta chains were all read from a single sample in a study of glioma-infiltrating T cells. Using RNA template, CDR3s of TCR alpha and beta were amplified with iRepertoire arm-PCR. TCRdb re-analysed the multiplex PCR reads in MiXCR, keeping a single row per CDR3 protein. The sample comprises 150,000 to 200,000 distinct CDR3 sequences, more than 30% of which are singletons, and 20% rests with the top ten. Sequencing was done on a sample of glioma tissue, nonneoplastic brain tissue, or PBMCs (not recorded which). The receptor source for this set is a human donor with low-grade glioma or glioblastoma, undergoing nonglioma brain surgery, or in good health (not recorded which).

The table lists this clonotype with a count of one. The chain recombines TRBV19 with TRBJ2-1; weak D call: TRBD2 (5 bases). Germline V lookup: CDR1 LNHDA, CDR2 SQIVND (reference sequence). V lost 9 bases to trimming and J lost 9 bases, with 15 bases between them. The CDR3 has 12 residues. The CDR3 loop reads CARSPGYFEQFF. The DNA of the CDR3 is TGTGCCAGGAGCCCGGGGTATTTTGAGCAGTTCTTC.

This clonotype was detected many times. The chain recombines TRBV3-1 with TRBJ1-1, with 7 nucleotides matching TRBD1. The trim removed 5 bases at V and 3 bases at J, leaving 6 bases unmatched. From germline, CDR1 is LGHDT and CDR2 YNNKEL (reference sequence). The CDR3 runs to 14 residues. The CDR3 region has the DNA TGTGCCAGCAGCGCAGGGGGAGTGGACACTGAAGCTTTCTTT. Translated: CASSAGGVDTEAFF. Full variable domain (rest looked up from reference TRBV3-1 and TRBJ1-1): DTAVSQTPKYLVTQMGNDKSIKCEQNLGHDTMYWYKQDSKKFLKIMFSYNNKELIINETVPNRFSPKSPDKAHLNLHINSLELGDSAVYFCASSAGGVDTEAFFGQGTRLTVV.

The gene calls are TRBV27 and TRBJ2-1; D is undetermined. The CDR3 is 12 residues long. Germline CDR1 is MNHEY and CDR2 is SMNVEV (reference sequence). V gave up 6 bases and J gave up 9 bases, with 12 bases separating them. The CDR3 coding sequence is TGTGCCAGCAGAGATTTGGGCGGTGAGCAGTTCTTC. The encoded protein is CASRDLGGEQFF.

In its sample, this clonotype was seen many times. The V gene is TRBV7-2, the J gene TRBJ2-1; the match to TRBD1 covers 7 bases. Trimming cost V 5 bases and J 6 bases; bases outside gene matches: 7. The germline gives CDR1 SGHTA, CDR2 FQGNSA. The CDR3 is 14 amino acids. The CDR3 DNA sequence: TGTGCCAGCAGCCTCTACAGGGGTCGCAATGAGCAGTTCTTC. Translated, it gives CASSLYRGRNEQFF.

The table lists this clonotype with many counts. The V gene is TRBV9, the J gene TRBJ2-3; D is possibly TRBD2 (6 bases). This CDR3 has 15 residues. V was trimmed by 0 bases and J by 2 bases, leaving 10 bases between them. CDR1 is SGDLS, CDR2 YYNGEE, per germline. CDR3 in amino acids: CASSVAGVHTDTQYF. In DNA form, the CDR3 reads TGTGCCAGCAGCGTAGCGGGAGTCCACACAGATACGCAGTATTTT.

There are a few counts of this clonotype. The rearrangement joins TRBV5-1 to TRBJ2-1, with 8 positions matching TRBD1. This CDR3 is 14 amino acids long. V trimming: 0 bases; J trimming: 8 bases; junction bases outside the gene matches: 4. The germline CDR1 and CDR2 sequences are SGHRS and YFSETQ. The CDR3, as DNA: TGCGCCAGCAGCTTGGGTCAGACAGGGGATGAGCAGTTCTTC. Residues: CASSLGQTGDEQFF. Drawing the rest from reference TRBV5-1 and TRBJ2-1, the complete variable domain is KAGVTQTPRYLIKTRGQQVTLSCSPISGHRSVSWYQQTPGQGLQFLFEYFSETQRNKGNFPGRFSGRQFSNSRSEMNVSTLELGDSALYLCASSLGQTGDEQFFGPGTRLTVL.

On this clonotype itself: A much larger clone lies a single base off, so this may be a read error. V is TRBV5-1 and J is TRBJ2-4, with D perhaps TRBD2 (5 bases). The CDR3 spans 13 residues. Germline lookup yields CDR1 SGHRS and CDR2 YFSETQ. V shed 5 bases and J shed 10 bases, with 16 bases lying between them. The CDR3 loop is CASRRTVREIQYF. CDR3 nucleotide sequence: TGCGCCAGCAGAAGGACGGTCCGGGAAATTCAGTACTTC.

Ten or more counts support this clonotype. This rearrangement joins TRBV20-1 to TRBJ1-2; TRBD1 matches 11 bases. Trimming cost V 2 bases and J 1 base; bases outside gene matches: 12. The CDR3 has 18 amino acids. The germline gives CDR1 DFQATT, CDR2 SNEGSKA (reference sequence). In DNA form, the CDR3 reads TGCAGTGCTAGAAAGGTGGGGACAGGGGGAGACCTTAACTATGGCTACACCTTC. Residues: CSARKVGTGGDLNYGYTF.

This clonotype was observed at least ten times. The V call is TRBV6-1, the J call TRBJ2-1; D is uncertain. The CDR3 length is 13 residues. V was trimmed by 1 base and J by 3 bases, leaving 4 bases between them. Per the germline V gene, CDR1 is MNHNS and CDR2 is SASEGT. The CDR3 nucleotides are TGTGCCAGCAGTGAAGGCTTCTACAATGAGCAGTTCTTC. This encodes CASSEGFYNEQFF.

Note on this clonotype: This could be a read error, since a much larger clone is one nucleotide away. The CDR3: CASSRLAGTGTQYF. The CDR3 nucleotides are TGTGCCAGCAGCAGACTAGCGGGCACAGGTACGCAGTATTTT. V usage is TRBV9 and J usage is TRBJ2-3; 10 bases match TRBD2. The CDR3 length is 14 residues. CDR1 SGDLS and CDR2 YYNGEE come from the germline V gene.

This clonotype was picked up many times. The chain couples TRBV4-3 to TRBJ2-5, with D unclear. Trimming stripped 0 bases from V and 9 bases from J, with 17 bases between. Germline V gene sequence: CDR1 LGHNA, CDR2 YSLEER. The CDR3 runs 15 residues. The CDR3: CASSQDGAQSAAQYF. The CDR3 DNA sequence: TGCGCCAGCAGCCAAGACGGCGCCCAATCGGCGGCCCAGTACTTC.

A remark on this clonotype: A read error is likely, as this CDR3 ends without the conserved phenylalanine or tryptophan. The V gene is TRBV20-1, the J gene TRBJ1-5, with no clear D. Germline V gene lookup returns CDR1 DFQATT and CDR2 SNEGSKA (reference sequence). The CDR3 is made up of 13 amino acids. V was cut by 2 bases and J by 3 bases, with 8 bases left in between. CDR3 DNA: TGCAGTGCTAGATCCCAGGCCAATCAGCCCCAGCATCTT. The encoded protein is CSARSQANQPQHL.

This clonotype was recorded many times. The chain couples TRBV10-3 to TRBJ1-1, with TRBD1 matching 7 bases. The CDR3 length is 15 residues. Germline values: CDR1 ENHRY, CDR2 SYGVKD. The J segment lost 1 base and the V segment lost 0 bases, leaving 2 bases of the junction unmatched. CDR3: CAISESGQSNTEAFF. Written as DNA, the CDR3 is TGTGCCATCAGTGAGTCGGGACAGTCGAACACTGAAGCTTTCTTT.

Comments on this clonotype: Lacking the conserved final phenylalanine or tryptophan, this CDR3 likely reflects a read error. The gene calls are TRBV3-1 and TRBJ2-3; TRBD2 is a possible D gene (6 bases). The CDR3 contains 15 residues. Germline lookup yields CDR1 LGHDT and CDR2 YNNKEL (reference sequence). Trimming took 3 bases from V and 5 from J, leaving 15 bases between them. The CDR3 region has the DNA TGTGCCAGCAGCCACTCGCCGGGAGTAAGAGATACGCAGTATTAT. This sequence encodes CASSHSPGVRDTQYY.

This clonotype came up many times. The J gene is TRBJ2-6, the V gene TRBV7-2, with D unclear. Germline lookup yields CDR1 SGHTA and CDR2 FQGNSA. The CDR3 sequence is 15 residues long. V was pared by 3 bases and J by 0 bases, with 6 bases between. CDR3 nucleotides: TGTGCCAGCAGCTTGGATTCCTCTGGGGCCAACGTCCTGACTTTC. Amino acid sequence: CASSLDSSGANVLTF.

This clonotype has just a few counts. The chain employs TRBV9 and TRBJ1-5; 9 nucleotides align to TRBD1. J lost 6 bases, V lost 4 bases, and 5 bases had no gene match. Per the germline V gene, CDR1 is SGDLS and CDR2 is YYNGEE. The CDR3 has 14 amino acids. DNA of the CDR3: TGTGCCAGCAGCCCGGGGGACAGGGCTCAGCCCCAGCATTTT. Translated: CASSPGDRAQPQHF. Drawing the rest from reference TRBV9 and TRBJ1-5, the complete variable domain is DSGVTQTPKHLITATGQRVTLRCSPRSGDLSVYWYQQSLDQGLQFLIQYYNGEERAKGNILERFSAQQFPDLHSELNLSSLELGDSALYFCASSPGDRAQPQHFGDGTRLSIL.

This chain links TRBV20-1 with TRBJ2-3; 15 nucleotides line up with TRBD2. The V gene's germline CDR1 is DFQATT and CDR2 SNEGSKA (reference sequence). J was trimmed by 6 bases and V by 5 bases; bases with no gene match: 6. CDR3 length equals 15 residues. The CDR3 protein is CSAPRTSGRGDTQYF. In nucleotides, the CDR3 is TGCAGTGCTCCTCGGACTAGCGGGAGGGGGGATACGCAGTATTTT.

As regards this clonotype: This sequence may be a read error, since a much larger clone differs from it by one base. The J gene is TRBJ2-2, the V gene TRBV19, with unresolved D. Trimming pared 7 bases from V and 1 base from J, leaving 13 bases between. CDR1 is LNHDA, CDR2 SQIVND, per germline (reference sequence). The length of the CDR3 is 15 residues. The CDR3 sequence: CASINPGGNTGELFF. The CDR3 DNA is TGTGCCAGTATTAACCCAGGCGGGAACACCGGGGAGCTGTTTTTT.

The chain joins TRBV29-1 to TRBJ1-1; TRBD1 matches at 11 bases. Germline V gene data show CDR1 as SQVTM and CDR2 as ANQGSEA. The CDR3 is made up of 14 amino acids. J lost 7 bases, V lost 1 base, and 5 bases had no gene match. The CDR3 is CSVEGGQGAFEAFF. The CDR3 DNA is TGCAGCGTTGAAGGTGGACAGGGGGCTTTTGAAGCTTTCTTT.

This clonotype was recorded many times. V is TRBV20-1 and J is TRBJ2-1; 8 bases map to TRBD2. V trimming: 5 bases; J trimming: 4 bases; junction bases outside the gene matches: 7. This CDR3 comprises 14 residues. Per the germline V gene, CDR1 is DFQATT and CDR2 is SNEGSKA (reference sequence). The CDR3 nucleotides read TGCAGTGCTGCTACTAGCGGACTTTACAATGAGCAGTTCTTC. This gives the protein CSAATSGLYNEQFF.

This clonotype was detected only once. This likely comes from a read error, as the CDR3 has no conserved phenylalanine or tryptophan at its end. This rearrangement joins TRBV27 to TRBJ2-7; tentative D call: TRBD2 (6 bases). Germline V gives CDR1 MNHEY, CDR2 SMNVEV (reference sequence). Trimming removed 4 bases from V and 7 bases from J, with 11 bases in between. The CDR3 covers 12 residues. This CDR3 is CASSSMGGEQYS. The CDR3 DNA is TGTGCCAGCAGTTCCATGGGAGGAGAGCAGTACTCC.

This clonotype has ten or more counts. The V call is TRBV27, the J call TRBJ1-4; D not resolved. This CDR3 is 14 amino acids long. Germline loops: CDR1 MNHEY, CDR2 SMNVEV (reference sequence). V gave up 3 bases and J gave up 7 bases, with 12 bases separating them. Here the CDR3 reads CASSFRAGGEKLFF. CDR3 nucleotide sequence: TGTGCCAGCAGTTTCCGGGCGGGAGGTGAAAAACTGTTTTTT.

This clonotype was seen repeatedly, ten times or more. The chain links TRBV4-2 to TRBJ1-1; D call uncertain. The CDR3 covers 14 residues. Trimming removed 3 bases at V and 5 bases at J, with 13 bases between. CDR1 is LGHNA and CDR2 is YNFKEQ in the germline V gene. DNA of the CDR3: TGTGCCAGCAGCCAGAGACAAGAGGTGACTGAAGCTTTCTTT. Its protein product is CASSQRQEVTEAFF.

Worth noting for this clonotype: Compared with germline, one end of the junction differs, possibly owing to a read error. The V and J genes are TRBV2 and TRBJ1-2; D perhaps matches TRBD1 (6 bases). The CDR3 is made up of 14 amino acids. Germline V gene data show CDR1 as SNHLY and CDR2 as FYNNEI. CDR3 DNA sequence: TGTGCCAGAAGTGATGGGGGGCTAAACTATGGCTATACCTTC. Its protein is CARSDGGLNYGYTF.

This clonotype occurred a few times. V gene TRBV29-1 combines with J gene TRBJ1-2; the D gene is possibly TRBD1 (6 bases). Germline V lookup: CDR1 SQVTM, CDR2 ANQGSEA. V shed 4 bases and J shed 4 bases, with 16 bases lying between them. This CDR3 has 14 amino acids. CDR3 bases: TGCAGCGTTGTTACCGAGGACAGTGGCTATGGCTACACCTTC. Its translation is CSVVTEDSGYGYTF.

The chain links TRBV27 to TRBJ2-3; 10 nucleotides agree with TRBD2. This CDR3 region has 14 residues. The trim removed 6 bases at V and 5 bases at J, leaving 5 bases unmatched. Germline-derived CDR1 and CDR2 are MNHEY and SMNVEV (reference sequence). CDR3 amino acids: CASSHGLAEDTQYF. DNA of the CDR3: TGTGCCAGCAGCCACGGACTAGCGGAAGATACGCAGTATTTT.

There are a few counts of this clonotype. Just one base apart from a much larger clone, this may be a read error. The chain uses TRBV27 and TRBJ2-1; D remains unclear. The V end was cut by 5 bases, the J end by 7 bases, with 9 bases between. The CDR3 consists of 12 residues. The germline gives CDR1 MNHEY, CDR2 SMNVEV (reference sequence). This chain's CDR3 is CASSPGRNEQFF. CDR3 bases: TGTGCCAGCAGTCCCGGTAGGAATGAGCAGTTCTTC.